This T cell receptor beta chain derives from a study of T cells in Graves' hyperthyroidism and ophthalmopathy. This clonotype was picked up many times. The germline V gene has CDR1 SGHDT and CDR2 YYEEEE. The CDR3 sequence is 15 residues long. Trimming took 3 bases from V and 0 from J, leaving 10 bases between them. The source material, RNA transcripts, was used to amplify TCR beta CDR3 regions. Using the HTBI primer set, a first-round RT-PCR was run on the TCR CDR3. TCRdb itself ran the multiplex PCR reads through MiXCR, one entry per CDR3 protein. The table has 750,000 to 950,000 distinct CDR3 sequences, more than 30% seen once.

Sequences were obtained from blood. The sequence derives from a man aged 18 to 35 with Graves' hyperthyroidism. J is TRBJ1-5 and V is TRBV5-6; a weak D match, TRBD1 (6 bases). CDR3 DNA: TGTGCCAGCAGCTCCGGGACACATAGCAATCAGCCCCAGCATTTT. Translated, it gives CASSSGTHSNQPQHF.